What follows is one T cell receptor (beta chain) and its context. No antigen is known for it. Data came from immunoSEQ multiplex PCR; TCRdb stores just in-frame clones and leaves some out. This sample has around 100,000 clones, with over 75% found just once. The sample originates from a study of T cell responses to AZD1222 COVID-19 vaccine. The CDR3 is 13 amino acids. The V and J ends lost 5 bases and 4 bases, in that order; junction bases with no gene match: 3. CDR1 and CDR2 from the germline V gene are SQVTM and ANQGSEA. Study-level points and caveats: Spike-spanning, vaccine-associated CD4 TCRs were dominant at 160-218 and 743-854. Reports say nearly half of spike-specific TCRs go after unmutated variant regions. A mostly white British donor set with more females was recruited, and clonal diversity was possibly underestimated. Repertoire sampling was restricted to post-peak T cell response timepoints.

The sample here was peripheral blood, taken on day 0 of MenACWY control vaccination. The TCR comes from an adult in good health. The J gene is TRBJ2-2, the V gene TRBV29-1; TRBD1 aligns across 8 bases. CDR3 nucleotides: TGCAGCGTTCAGGGGGCACGCACCGGGGAGCTGTTTTTT. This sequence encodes CSVQGARTGELFF.